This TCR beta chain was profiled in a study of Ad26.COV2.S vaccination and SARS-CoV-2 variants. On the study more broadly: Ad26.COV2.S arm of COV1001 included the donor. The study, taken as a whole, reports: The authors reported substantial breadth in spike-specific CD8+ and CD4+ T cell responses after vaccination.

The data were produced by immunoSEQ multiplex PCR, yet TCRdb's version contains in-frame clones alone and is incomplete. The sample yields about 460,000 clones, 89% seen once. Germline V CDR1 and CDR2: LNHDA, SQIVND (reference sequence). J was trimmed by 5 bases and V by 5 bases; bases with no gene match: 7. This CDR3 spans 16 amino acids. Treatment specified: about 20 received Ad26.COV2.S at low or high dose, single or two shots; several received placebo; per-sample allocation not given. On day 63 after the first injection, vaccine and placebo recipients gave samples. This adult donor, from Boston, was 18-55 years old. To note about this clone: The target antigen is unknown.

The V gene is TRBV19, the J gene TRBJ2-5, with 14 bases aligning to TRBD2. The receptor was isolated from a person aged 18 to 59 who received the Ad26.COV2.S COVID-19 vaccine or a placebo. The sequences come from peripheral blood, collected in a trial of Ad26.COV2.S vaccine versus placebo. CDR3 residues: CASSPGLAGGDETQYF. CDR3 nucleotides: TGTGCCAGTAGTCCAGGACTAGCGGGAGGAGATGAGACCCAGTACTTC. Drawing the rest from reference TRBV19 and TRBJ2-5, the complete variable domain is DGGITQSPKYLFRKEGQNVTLSCEQNLNHDAMYWYRQDPGQGLRLIYYSQIVNDFQKGDIAEGYSVSREKKESFPLTVTSAQKNPTAFYLCASSPGLAGGDETQYFGPGTRLLVL.